The 24 T cell receptor beta chains in this list originate from one sample, sequenced in a study of T cell responses to AZD1222 COVID-19 vaccine. Clones were sequenced by immunoSEQ multiplex PCR, and TCRdb holds only the in-frame ones, with some missing. The profile covers tens of thousands of clones, with roughly 87% appearing a single time and approximately 15% taken by the ten largest. The sequenced sample was peripheral blood, obtained on day 0 of AZD1222 vaccination. Every receptor here comes from an adult in good health.

J is TRBJ2-5 and V is TRBV5-6; the match to TRBD1 covers 8 bases. Germline V gene data show CDR1 as SGHDT and CDR2 as YYEEEE. This CDR3 contains 15 residues. The V and J ends lost 3 bases and 4 bases, in that order; junction bases with no gene match: 8. For the CDR3, the DNA is TGTGCCAGCAGCTGGTATCAGGGGGCGGGAGAGACCCAGTACTTC. Translating gives CASSWYQGAGETQYF.

The chain carries TRBV15 and TRBJ1-1; D is perhaps TRBD1 (5 bases). From germline, CDR1 is LNHNV and CDR2 YYDKDF (reference sequence). This CDR3 region has 12 residues. The CDR3, as DNA: TGTGCTGCAGGGATCGGGTACACTGAAGCTTTCTTT. It specifies CAAGIGYTEAFF.

The chain uses TRBV24-1 and TRBJ2-1; TRBD2 agrees at 7 bases. The V gene end was trimmed by 2 bases and the J gene end by 5 bases; junction bases not matched to a gene: 8. Germline V gene lookup returns CDR1 KGHDR and CDR2 SFDVKD. The CDR3 sequence is 16 residues long. DNA of the CDR3: TGTGCCACCAGTGATTCCGCGGGAGTTCGAGACAATGAGCAGTTCTTC. Protein product: CATSDSAGVRDNEQFF.

J is TRBJ1-3 and V is TRBV7-9; tentative D call: TRBD1 (6 bases). Between the trimmed V and J ends, which lost 5 bases and 0 bases, there was a span of 11 bases. Germline loops: CDR1 SEHNR, CDR2 FQNEAQ (reference sequence). This CDR3 region has 15 residues. Here the CDR3 DNA reads TGTGCCAGCAGCCCGACAGGAAGCTCTGGAAACACCATATATTTT. This gives the protein CASSPTGSSGNTIYF.

The V call is TRBV6-5, the J call TRBJ2-3; D may be TRBD2 (6 bases). V gave up 0 bases and J gave up 9 bases, with 10 bases separating them. The CDR3 has 13 residues. In germline, CDR1 is MNHEY, CDR2 SVGAGI. The CDR3 loop is CASSYSGGGTQYF. CDR3 coding DNA: TGTGCCAGCAGTTACTCCGGGGGTGGGACGCAGTATTTT.

The chain has TRBV4-1 and TRBJ1-5; maybe TRBD1 (6 bases). The germline V and J ends were trimmed by 1 base and 1 base, with 14 bases remaining between them. This CDR3 is 17 amino acids long. Per the germline V gene, CDR1 is MGHRA and CDR2 is YSYEKL. CDR3 sequence (DNA): TGCGCCAGCAGCCAAGTAAGGGGGGAGGGAAGCAATCAGCCCCAGCATTTT. The encoded protein is CASSQVRGEGSNQPQHF.

The gene calls are TRBV7-9 and TRBJ1-2, with TRBD1 identical over 8 bases. Germline V gene lookup returns CDR1 SEHNR and CDR2 FQNEAQ (reference sequence). This CDR3 contains 16 residues. V lost 1 base and J lost 4; bases outside the gene matches: 8. This CDR3 reads CASSLGGGQAVYGYTF. CDR3 sequence (DNA): TGTGCCAGCAGCTTAGGCGGGGGACAGGCAGTCTATGGCTACACCTTC.

This chain joins TRBV6-5 and TRBJ2-7, with D possibly being TRBD1 (5 bases). The CDR3 length is 15 residues. The V and J ends lost 2 bases and 6 bases respectively, with 17 bases between them. Germline V lookup: CDR1 MNHEY, CDR2 SVGAGI. The CDR3 spells CASSYRQAGLGEQYF. The CDR3 DNA is TGTGCCAGCAGTTACAGGCAGGCAGGGCTGGGCGAGCAGTACTTC.

V gene TRBV29-1 combines with J gene TRBJ2-3, with TRBD2 matching over 7 bases. Germline V gene data show CDR1 as SQVTM and CDR2 as ANQGSEA. The J segment lost 2 bases and the V segment lost 4 bases, leaving 6 bases of the junction unmatched. The length of the CDR3 is 14 residues. The CDR3 sequence is CSVGGRANTDTQYF. In DNA, the CDR3 is TGCAGCGTTGGAGGGAGGGCTAACACAGATACGCAGTATTTT.

The chain employs TRBV6-2 or TRBV6-3 and TRBJ2-5; 9 bases align to TRBD2. The CDR3 runs to 14 residues. Germline-derived CDR1 and CDR2 are MNHEY and SVGEGT. V dropped 6 bases and J dropped 4; count of bases not matched to a gene: 6. The DNA for the CDR3 is TGTGCCAGCAGCCAGCAGCGGGGGGTAGAGACCCAGTACTTC. Residues: CASSQQRGVETQYF.

The V call is TRBV21-1, the J call TRBJ2-5; the table's TRBD1 call for D was not verified on the DNA. TRBV21-1 constitutes a pseudogene. This CDR3 has 14 amino acids. This CDR3 is CASRLLRGRETQYF. The CDR3 bases are TGTGCCAGCAGATTACTCAGGGGGCGGGAGACCCAGTACTTC.

This clone has just one count. The chain couples TRBV30 to TRBJ1-2; D remains ambiguous. Germline CDR1 GTSNPN, CDR2 SVGIG (reference sequence). The CDR3 is 13 amino acids. The V end was cut by 0 bases, the J end by 0 bases, with 5 bases between. CDR3 region: CAWSVSANYGYTF. CDR3 coding DNA: TGTGCCTGGAGTGTATCCGCTAACTATGGCTACACCTTC.

The chain couples TRBV28 to TRBJ1-6; D gene uncertain. This CDR3 has 15 residues. V lost 6 bases, J lost 6 bases, and 15 bases lay in between. The V gene's germline CDR1 is MDHEN and CDR2 SYDVKM. The DNA of the CDR3 is TGTGCCAGCAGCTTAAGCGAGTGGAGTAATTCACCCCTCCACTTT. Protein: CASSLSEWSNSPLHF.

V usage is TRBV19 and J usage is TRBJ2-5, with a possible D match to TRBD1 (6 bases). This CDR3 region has 12 residues. Trimming pared 5 bases from V and 9 bases from J, leaving 13 bases between. Germline V lookup: CDR1 LNHDA, CDR2 SQIVND (reference sequence). The CDR3 DNA follows: TGTGCCAGTAGTCCACTCCCAGGGGCCCAGTACTTC. Residues: CASSPLPGAQYF.

This sequence joins TRBV18 and TRBJ1-1; 7 bases fit TRBD1. The V and J ends lost 1 base and 0 bases, in that order; junction bases with no gene match: 5. The CDR3 has 16 amino acids. Per germline, CDR1 KGHSH and CDR2 LQKENI. Here the CDR3 reads CASSPRLTGMNTEAFF. The CDR3 region has the DNA TGTGCCAGCTCACCACGGTTGACAGGGATGAACACTGAAGCTTTCTTT.

The chain combines TRBV2 with TRBJ2-7; TRBD1 agrees at 8 bases. Per the germline V gene, CDR1 is SNHLY and CDR2 is FYNNEI. The CDR3 extends over 15 amino acids. V shed 2 bases, J shed 4 bases, and the junction held 7 bases outside the gene matches. Here the CDR3 reads CASSEFGQGAYEQYF. CDR3 DNA sequence: TGTGCCAGCAGTGAATTTGGGCAGGGGGCTTACGAGCAGTACTTC.

With regard to this clone: A much more abundant neighbour one base away suggests this may be a read error. J is TRBJ2-6 and V is TRBV6-4, with 7 positions matching TRBD2. V shed 4 bases and J 3 bases; nucleotides not matched to a gene: 3. The CDR3 is 15 amino acids. Germline CDR1 and CDR2: MRHNA and SNTAGT. The CDR3 spells CASSARGDGANVLTF. As DNA, the CDR3 is TGTGCCAGCAGTGCCCGGGGGGATGGGGCCAACGTCCTGACTTTC.

The J gene is TRBJ1-1, the V gene TRBV5-1, with D possibly matching TRBD1 (5 bases). Trimming cost V 0 bases and J 7 bases, with 19 bases left between them. CDR1 is SGHRS and CDR2 is YFSETQ in the germline V gene. This CDR3 region has 16 residues. CDR3 in amino acids: CASSLESWRQGIEAFF. The CDR3 nucleotides are TGCGCCAGCAGCTTGGAATCTTGGAGGCAGGGTATTGAAGCTTTCTTT.

This chain links TRBV9 with TRBJ2-7; either TRBD1 or TRBD2 may supply D (5 bases each). CDR3 length: 15 amino acids. With 0 bases removed from V and 4 bases from J, the gap between germline ends came to 14 bases. Germline V lookup: CDR1 SGDLS, CDR2 YYNGEE. This chain's CDR3 is CASSVAPGPSYEQYF. The CDR3 DNA sequence: TGTGCCAGCAGCGTAGCTCCGGGGCCAAGTTACGAGCAGTACTTC.

V is TRBV30 and J is TRBJ1-2; 10 positions agree with TRBD1. Looked up from germline, CDR1 is GTSNPN and CDR2 is SVGIG (reference sequence). The CDR3 is made up of 14 amino acids. V shed 1 base, J shed 3 bases, and the junction held 2 bases outside the gene matches. The CDR3 is CAWSGDRGYYGYTF. The CDR3 DNA reads as TGTGCCTGGAGTGGGGACAGGGGTTACTATGGCTACACCTTC.

The chain employs TRBV11-3 and TRBJ2-5; TRBD2 matches at 9 bases. This CDR3 is built from 17 residues. From germline, CDR1 is SGHNT and CDR2 YENEEA. V dropped 1 base and J dropped 5; count of bases not matched to a gene: 11. The CDR3, as DNA: TGTGCCAGCAGCTTAGTTCTTCTAGCGGGGTGGGCCGAGACCCAGTACTTC. Its protein product is CASSLVLLAGWAETQYF.

The V gene is TRBV4-1, the J gene TRBJ1-3; D remains ambiguous. This CDR3 has 15 residues. In germline, CDR1 is MGHRA, CDR2 YSYEKL. Between the trimmed V and J ends, which lost 1 base and 5 bases, there was a span of 12 bases. DNA for the CDR3: TGCGCCAGCAGCCAAGTGTCAGAAACGCGAAACACCATATATTTT. Translated, it gives CASSQVSETRNTIYF.

The V and J genes are TRBV3-1 (or the pseudogene TRBV3-2) and TRBJ2-5, with 7 bases fitting TRBD2. Looked up from germline, CDR1 is LGHDT and CDR2 is YNNKEL (reference sequence). CDR3 length: 13 residues. J lost 1 base, V lost 5 bases, and 1 base had no gene match. The CDR3 here is CASSWGGQETQYF. The CDR3 nucleotides read TGTGCCAGCAGCTGGGGGGGCCAAGAGACCCAGTACTTC.

The chain employs TRBV27 and TRBJ1-2; D remains unclear. Germline-derived CDR1 and CDR2 are MNHEY and SMNVEV (reference sequence). Deletions cut 5 bases from V and 6 bases from J, with 16 bases between. The CDR3 spans 14 residues. This CDR3 is CASSPRTDGHGYTF. The CDR3 nucleotides are TGTGCCAGCAGTCCTCGGACGGACGGGCATGGCTACACCTTC.